Listed below are T cell receptor beta chains from one sample, sequenced in a study of blood T cell repertoires in COVID-19. Repertoires were generated with immunoSEQ multiplex PCR, while TCRdb's copy carries only in-frame clones and drops some. The data contain about 180,000 clones, about 82% of them singletons. Sequences were obtained from PBMCs or T cells enriched from blood (not recorded which). The source is a woman aged 25 to 45 who had recovered from COVID-19. The conserved cysteine and the conserved F or W are not part of the CDR3 here. D genes are given only for firm matches.

D gene	V gene	J gene	CDR3 protein
TRBD1	TRBV27	TRBJ1-2	ASRTIRDRPNYGYT
-	TRBV3-1/TRBV3-2	TRBJ2-7	ASSSERLNYEQY
-	TRBV2	TRBJ2-2	ASTGDTGELF
TRBD1	TRBV19	TRBJ1-5	ASSSRTGQIYSNQPQH
-	TRBV10-3	TRBJ2-7	AINGDTDEQY
TRBD1	TRBV10-3	TRBJ1-2	AISVSGQGGGYT
TRBD2	TRBV5-1	TRBJ2-2	ASSLLNVGLAGPGELF
-	TRBV11-2	TRBJ2-2	ASSSKRAFTGELF
TRBD1	TRBV11-2	TRBJ2-1	ASSSGQGVGDEQF
TRBD1	TRBV19	TRBJ2-4	ASSIEGQGAAKNIQY
-	TRBV12-3/TRBV12-4	TRBJ2-7	ASSLQGYEQY
TRBD2	TRBV5-1	TRBJ2-1	ASSLAVSGGYNEQF
-	TRBV6-5	TRBJ1-1	ASSPQAPDTEAF
-	TRBV28	TRBJ1-4	ASNRVQNEKLF
-	TRBV29-1	TRBJ1-2	SVEGAVISADPNGYT
-	TRBV28	TRBJ2-2	ASSPGHMTGELF
-	TRBV19	TRBJ2-3	ASSIDRQSGADTQY
TRBD2	TRBV5-6	TRBJ2-3	ASSPLGASGNTDTQY
-	TRBV21-1	TRBJ2-7	ASSKPGLVFSFEQY
TRBD1	TRBV14	TRBJ1-1	ASRGQGIEAF
TRBD2	TRBV6-5	TRBJ2-7	ASSLRTSGTYEQY
-	TRBV12-2	TRBJ2-1	ASRLGGQGYEQF
-	TRBV14	TRBJ1-5	ASSPGGRQPQH
-	TRBV5-5	TRBJ2-7	ASSLGGQVYEQY
TRBD2	TRBV18	TRBJ2-7	ASSPRVAGASHEQY
TRBD1	TRBV30	TRBJ1-2	AWSIGQDNYGYT
TRBD1	TRBV30	TRBJ1-1	AWTQGGTEAF
TRBD1	TRBV7-8	TRBJ1-5	ASRATGAWDQPQH
TRBD1	TRBV29-1	TRBJ2-1	SVSKGTGTYNEQF